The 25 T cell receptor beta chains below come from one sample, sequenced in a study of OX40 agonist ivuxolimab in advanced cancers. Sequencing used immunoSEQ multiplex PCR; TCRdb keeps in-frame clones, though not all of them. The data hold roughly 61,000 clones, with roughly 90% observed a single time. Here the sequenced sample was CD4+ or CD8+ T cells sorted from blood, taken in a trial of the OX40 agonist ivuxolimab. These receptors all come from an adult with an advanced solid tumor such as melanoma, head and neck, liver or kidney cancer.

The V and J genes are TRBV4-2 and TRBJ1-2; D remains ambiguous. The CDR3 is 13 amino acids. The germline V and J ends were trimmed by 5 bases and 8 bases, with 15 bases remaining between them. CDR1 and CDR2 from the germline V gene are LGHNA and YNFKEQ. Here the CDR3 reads CASSLFASRGYTF. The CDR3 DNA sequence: TGTGCCAGCAGCTTGTTTGCCAGTCGCGGCTACACCTTC.

CDR3 DNA: TGTGCCAGTCGGGGAGCGGCGTACACCGGGGAGCTGTTTTTT. It is translated as CASRGAAYTGELFF. The chain joins TRBV6-5 to TRBJ2-2; the D gene is possibly TRBD2 (5 bases). The CDR3 covers 14 residues. Germline V gene data show CDR1 as MNHEY and CDR2 as SVGAGI. The ends were cut back, 9 bases at V and 3 bases at J, with 14 bases in the middle.

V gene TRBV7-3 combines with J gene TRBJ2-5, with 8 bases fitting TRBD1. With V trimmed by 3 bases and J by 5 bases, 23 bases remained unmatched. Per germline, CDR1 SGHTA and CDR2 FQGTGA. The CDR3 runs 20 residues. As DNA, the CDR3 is TGTGCCAGCAGCTTTAGGACAGGGCTCTCTGCCCTCCAGGGCAGGGAGACCCAGTACTTC. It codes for CASSFRTGLSALQGRETQYF.

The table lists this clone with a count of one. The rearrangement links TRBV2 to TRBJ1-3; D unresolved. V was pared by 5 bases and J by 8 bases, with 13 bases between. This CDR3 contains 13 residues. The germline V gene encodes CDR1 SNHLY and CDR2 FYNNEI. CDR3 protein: CASSTWRGDTIYF. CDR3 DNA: TGTGCCAGCAGTACCTGGCGCGGGGACACCATATATTTT.

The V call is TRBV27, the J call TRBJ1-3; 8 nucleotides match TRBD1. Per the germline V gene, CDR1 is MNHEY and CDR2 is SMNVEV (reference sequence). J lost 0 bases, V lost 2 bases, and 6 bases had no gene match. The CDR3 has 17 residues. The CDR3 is CASSLNQGAFSGNTIYF. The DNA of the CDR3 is TGTGCCAGCAGTTTAAACCAGGGGGCTTTCTCTGGAAACACCATATATTTT.

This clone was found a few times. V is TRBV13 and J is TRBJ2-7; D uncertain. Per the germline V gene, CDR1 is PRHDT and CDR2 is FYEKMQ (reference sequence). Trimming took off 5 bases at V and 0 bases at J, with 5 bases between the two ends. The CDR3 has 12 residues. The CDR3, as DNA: TGTGCCAGCAGCCTTAGCTCCTACGAGCAGTACGTC. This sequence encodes CASSLSSYEQYV.

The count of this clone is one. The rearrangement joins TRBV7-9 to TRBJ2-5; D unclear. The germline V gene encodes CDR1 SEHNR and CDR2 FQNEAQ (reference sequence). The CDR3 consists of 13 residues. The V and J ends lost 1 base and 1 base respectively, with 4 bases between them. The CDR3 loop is CASSLGAQETQYF. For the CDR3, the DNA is TGTGCCAGCAGCTTAGGTGCCCAAGAGACCCAGTACTTC. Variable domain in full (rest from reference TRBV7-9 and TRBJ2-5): DTGVSQNPRHKITKRGQNVTFRCDPISEHNRLYWYRQTLGQGPEFLTYFQNEAQLEKSRLLSDRFSAERPKGSFSTLEIQRTEQGDSAMYLCASSLGAQETQYFGPGTRLLVL.

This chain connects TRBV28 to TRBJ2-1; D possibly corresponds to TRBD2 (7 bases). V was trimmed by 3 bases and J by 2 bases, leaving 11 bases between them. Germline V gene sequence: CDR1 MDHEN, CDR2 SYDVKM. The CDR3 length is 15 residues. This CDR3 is CASSLGGAPYNEQFF. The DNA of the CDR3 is TGTGCCAGCAGTTTGGGGGGGGCCCCCTACAATGAGCAGTTCTTC.

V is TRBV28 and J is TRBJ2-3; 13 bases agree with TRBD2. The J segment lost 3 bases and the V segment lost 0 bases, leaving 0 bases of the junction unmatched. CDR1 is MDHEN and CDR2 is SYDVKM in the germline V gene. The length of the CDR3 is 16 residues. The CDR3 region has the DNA TGTGCCAGCAGTTTATGGACTAGCGGGAGGACAGATACGCAGTATTTT. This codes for CASSLWTSGRTDTQYF.

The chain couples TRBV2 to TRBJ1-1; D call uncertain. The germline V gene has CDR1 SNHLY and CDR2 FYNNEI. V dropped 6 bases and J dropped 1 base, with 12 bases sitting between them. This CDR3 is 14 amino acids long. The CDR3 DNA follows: TGTGCCAGCAGAACGGACGGGGAGAACACTGAAGCTTTCTTT. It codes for CASRTDGENTEAFF.

CDR3 bases: TGTGCCAGCAGCTTCCCCAACACCAATGAGCAGTTCTTC. Residues: CASSFPNTNEQFF. V usage is TRBV7-9 and J usage is TRBJ2-1, with no clear D. Trimming took off 3 bases at V and 6 bases at J, with 9 bases between the two ends. The CDR3 runs to 13 residues. Per the germline V gene, CDR1 is SEHNR and CDR2 is FQNEAQ (reference sequence).

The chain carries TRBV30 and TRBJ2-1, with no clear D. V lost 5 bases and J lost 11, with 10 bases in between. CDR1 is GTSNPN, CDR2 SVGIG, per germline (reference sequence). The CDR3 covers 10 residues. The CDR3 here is CAWGIDKQFF. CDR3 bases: TGTGCCTGGGGCATAGATAAGCAGTTCTTC. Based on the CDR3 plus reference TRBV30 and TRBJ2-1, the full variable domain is SQTIHQWPATLVQPVGSPLSLECTVEGTSNPNLYWYRQAAGRGLQLLFYSVGIGQISSEVPQNLSASRPQDRQFILSSKKLLLSDSGFYLCAWGIDKQFFGPGTRLTVL.

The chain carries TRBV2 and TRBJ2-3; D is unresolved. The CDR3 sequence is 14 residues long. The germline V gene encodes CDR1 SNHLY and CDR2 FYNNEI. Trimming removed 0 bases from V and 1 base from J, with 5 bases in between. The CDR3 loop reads CASSEAPGTDTQYF. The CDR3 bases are TGTGCCAGCAGTGAAGCGCCGGGCACAGATACGCAGTATTTT.

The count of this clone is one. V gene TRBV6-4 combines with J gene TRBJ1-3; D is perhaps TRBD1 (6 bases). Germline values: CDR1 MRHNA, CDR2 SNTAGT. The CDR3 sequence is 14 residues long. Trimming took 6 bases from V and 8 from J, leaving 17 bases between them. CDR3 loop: CASRAEGGVDTIYF. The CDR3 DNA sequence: TGTGCCAGCAGGGCAGAGGGGGGGGTCGACACCATATATTTT.

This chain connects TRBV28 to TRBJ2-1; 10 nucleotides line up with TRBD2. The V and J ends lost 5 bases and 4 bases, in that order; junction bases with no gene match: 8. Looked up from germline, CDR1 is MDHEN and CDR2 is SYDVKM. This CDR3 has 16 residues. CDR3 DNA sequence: TGTGCCAGCAGTCTCCCTCGGACTAGCGGTTACAATGAGCAGTTCTTC. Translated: CASSLPRTSGYNEQFF.

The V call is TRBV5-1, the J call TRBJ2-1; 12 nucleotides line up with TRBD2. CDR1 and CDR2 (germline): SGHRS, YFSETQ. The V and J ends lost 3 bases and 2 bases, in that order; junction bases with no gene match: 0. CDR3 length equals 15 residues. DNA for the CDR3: TGCGCCAGCAGCTGGACTAGCGGGGCCTACAATGAGCAGTTCTTC. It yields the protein CASSWTSGAYNEQFF.

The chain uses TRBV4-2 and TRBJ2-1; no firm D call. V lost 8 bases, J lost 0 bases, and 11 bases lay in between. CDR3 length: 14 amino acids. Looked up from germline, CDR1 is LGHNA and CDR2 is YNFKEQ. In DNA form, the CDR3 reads TGTGCCAGCGCAACGGAGAGCTCCTACAATGAGCAGTTCTTC. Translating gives CASATESSYNEQFF.

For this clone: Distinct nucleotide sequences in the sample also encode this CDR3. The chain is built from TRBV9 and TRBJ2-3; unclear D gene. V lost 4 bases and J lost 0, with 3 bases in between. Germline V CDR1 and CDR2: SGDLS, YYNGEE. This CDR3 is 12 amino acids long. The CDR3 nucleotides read TGTGCCAGCAGCCCGAGCACAGATACGCAGTATTTT. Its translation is CASSPSTDTQYF.

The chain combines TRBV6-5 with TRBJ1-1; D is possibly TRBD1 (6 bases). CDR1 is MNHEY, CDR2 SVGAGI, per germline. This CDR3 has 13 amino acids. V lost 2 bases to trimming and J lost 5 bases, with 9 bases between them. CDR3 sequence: CASSYQGQTEAFF. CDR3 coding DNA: TGTGCCAGCAGTTACCAGGGGCAGACTGAAGCTTTCTTT.

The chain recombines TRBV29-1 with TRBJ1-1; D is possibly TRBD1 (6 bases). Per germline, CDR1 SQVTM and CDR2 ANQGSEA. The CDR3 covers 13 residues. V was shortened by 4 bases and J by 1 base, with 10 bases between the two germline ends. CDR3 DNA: TGCAGCGTTGCCTCGACAGGGAACACTGAAGCTTTCTTT. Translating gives CSVASTGNTEAFF.

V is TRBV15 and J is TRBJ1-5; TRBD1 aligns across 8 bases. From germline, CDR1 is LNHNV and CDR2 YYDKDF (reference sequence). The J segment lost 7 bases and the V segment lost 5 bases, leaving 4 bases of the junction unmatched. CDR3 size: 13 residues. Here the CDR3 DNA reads TGTGCCACCAGCCGGGACAGGAGGCAGCCCCAGCATTTT. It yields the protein CATSRDRRQPQHF.

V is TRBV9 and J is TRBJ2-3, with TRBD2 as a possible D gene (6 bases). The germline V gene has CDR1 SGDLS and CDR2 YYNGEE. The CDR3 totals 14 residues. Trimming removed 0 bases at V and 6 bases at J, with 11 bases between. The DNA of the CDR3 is TGTGCCAGCAGCGTAGCGGGAGTTGGTGATACGCAGTATTTT. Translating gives CASSVAGVGDTQYF.

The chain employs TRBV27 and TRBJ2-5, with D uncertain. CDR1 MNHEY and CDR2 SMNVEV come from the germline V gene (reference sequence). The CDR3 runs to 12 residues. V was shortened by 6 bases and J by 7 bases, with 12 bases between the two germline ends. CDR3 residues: CASSGPRATQYF. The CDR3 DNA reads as TGTGCCAGCAGCGGTCCAAGAGCGACCCAGTACTTC.

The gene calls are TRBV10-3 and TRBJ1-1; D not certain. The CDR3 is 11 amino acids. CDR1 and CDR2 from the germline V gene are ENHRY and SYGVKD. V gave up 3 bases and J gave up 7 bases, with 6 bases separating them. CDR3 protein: CAISDSLEAFF. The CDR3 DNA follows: TGTGCCATCAGTGACTCCCTTGAAGCTTTCTTT.

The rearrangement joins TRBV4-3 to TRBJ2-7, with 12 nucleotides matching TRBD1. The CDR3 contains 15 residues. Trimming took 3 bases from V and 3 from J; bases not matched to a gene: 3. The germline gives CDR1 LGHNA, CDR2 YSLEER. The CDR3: CASSHGTGGVYEQYF. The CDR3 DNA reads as TGCGCCAGCAGCCACGGGACAGGGGGCGTCTACGAGCAGTACTTC.